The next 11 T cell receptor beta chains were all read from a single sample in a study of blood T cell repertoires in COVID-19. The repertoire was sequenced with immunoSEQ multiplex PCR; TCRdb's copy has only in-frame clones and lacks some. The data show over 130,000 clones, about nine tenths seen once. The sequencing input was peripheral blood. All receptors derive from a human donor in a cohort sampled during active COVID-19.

CDR3 coding DNA: TGTGCCAGCAGTTTAAGCCTTGGGGAGGAGACCCAGTACTTC. Protein product: CASSLSLGEETQYF. V gene TRBV27 combines with J gene TRBJ2-5; D may be TRBD2 (5 bases). Trimming stripped 2 bases from V and 5 bases from J, with 12 bases between. This CDR3 has 14 residues. Germline V gene sequence: CDR1 MNHEY, CDR2 SMNVEV (reference sequence).

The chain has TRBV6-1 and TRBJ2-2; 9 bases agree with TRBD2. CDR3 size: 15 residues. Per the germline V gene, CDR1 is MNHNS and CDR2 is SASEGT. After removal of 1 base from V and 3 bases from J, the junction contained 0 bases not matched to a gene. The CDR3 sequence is CASSEGTSDTGELFF. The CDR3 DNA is TGTGCCAGCAGTGAAGGGACTAGCGACACCGGGGAGCTGTTTTTT.

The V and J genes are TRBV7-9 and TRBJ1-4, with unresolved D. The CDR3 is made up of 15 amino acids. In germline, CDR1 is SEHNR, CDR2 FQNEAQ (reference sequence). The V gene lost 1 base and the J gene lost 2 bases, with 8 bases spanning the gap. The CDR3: CASSLGGGTNEKLFF. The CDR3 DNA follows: TGTGCCAGCAGCTTAGGCGGAGGGACTAATGAAAAACTGTTTTTT. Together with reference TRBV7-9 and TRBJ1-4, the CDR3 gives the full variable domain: DTGVSQNPRHKITKRGQNVTFRCDPISEHNRLYWYRQTLGQGPEFLTYFQNEAQLEKSRLLSDRFSAERPKGSFSTLEIQRTEQGDSAMYLCASSLGGGTNEKLFFGSGTQLSVL.

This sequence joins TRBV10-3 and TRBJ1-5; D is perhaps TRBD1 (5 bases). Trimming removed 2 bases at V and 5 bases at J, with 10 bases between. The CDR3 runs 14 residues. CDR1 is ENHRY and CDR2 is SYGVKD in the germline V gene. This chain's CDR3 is CAISEGGGDQPQHF. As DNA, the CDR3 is TGTGCCATCAGTGAGGGGGGGGGAGATCAGCCCCAGCATTTT.

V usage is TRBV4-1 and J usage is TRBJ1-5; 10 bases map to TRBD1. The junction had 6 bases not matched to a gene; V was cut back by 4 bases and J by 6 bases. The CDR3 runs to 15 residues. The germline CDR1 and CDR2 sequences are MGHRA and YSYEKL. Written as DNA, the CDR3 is TGCGCCAGCAGCCGAGGACAGGGGGAACGTCAGCCCCAGCATTTT. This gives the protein CASSRGQGERQPQHF.

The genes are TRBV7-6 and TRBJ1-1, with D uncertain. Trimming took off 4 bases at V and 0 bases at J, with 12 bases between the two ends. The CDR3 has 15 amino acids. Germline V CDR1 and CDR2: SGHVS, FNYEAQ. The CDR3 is CASSSLGVLNTEAFF. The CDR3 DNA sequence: TGTGCCAGCAGCTCGTTGGGAGTCCTGAACACTGAAGCTTTCTTT.

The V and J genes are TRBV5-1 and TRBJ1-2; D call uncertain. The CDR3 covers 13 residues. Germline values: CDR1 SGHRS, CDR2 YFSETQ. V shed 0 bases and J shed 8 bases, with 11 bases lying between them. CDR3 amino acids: CASSLGNLGGYTF. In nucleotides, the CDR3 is TGCGCCAGCAGCTTGGGAAACCTAGGAGGCTACACCTTC.

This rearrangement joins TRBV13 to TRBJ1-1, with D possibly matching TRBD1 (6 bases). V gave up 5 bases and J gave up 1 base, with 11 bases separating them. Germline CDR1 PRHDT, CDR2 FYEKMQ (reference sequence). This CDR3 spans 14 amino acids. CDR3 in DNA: TGTGCCAGCAGCATCGGGGGGCCGAACACTGAAGCTTTCTTT. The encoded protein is CASSIGGPNTEAFF.

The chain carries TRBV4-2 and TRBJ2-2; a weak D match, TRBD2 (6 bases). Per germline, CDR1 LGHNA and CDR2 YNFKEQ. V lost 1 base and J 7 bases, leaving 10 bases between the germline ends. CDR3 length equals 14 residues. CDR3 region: CASSQGLGSGELFF. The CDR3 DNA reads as TGTGCCAGCAGCCAAGGGCTCGGGAGCGGGGAGCTGTTTTTT.

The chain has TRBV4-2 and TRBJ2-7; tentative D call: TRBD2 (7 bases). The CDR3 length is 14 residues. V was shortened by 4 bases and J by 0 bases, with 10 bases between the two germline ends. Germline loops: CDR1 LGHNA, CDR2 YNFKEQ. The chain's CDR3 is CASSPGGLSYEQYF. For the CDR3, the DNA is TGTGCCAGCAGCCCGGGGGGCCTCTCCTACGAGCAGTACTTC.

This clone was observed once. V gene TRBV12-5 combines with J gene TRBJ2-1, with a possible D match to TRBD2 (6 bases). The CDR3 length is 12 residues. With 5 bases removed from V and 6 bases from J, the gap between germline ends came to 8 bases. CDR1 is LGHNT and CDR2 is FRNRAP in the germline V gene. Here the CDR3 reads CASGLGLNEQFF. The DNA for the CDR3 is TGTGCTAGTGGTCTGGGACTCAATGAGCAGTTCTTC.